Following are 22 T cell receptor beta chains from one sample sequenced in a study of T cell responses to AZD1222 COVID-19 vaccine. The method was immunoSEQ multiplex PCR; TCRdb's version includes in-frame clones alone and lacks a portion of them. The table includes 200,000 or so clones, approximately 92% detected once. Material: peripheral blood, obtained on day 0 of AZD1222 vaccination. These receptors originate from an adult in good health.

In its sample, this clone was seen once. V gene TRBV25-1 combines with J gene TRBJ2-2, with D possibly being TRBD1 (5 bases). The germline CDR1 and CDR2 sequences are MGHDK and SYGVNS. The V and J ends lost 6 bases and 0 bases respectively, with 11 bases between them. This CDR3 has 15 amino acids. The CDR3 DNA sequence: TGTGCCAGCAGCGAAAGACAGACGAACACCGGGGAGCTGTTTTTT. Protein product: CASSERQTNTGELFF.

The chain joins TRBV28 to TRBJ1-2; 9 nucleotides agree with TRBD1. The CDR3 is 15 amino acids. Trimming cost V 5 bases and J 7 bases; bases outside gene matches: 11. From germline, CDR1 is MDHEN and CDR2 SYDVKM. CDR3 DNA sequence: TGTGCCAGCAGTCCTGGGACAGGGACTTGGGGTGGCTACACCTTC. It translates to CASSPGTGTWGGYTF.

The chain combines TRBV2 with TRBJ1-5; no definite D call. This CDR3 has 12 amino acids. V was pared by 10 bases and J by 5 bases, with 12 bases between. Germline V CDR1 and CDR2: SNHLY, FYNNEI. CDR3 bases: TGTGCCACCCCAGGATTCGATCAGCCCCAGCATTTT. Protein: CATPGFDQPQHF.

CDR3 protein: CASSPWTDAGYTF. In nucleotides, the CDR3 is TGTGCCAGCAGTCCTTGGACTGACGCGGGCTACACCTTC. The V and J genes are TRBV27 and TRBJ1-2; D gene unclear. V was trimmed by 5 bases and J by 8 bases, leaving 15 bases between them. The germline CDR1 and CDR2 sequences are MNHEY and SMNVEV (reference sequence). The CDR3 is made up of 13 amino acids.

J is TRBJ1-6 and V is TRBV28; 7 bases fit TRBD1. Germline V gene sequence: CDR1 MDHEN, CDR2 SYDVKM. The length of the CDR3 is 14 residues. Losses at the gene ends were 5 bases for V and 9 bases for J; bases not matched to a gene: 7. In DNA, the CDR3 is TGTGCCAGCAGTACAGAGGGACAGCTTTCACCCCTCCACTTT. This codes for CASSTEGQLSPLHF.

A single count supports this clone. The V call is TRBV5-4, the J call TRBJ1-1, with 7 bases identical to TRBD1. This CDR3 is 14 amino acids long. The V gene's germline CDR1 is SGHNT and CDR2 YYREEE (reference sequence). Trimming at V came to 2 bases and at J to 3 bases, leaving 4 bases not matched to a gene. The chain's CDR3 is CASSFDRAYTEAFF. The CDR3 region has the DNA TGTGCCAGCAGCTTTGACAGGGCGTACACTGAAGCTTTCTTT.

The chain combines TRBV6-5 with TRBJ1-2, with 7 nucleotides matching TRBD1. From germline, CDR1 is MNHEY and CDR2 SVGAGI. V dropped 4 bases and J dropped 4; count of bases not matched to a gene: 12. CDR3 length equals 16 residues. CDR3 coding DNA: TGTGCCAGCAGTTGGGACAGCGGTTCGACGTTCTATGGCTACACCTTC. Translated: CASSWDSGSTFYGYTF.

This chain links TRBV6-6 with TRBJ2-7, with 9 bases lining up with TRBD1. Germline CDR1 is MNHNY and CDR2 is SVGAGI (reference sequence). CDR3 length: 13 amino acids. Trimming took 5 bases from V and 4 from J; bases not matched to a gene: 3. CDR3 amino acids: CASSRDRVYEQYF. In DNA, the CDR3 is TGTGCCAGCAGTAGGGACAGGGTATACGAGCAGTACTTC.

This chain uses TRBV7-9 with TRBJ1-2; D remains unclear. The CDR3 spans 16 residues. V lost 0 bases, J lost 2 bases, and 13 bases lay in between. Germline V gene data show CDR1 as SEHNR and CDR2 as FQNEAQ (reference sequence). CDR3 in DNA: TGTGCCAGCAGCTTAGCGGGCCTTTATACAAACTATGGCTACACCTTC. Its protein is CASSLAGLYTNYGYTF. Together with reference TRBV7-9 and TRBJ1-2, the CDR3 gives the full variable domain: DTGVSQNPRHKITKRGQNVTFRCDPISEHNRLYWYRQTLGQGPEFLTYFQNEAQLEKSRLLSDRFSAERPKGSFSTLEIQRTEQGDSAMYLCASSLAGLYTNYGYTFGSGTRLTVV.

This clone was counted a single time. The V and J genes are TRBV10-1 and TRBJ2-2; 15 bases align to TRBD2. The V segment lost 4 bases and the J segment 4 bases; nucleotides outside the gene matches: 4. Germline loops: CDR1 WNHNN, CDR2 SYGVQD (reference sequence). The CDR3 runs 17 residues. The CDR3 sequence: CASSATGLAGGTGELFF. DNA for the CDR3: TGCGCCAGCAGTGCAACGGGACTAGCGGGGGGCACCGGGGAGCTGTTTTTT.

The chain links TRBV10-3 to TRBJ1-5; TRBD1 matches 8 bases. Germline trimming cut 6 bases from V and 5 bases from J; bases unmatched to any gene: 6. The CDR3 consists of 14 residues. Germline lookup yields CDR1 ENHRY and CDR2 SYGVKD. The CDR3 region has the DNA TGTGCCATCAGAGATGACAGGGGCGATCAGCCCCAGCATTTT. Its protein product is CAIRDDRGDQPQHF.

The CDR3 nucleotides read TGTGCCAGCACCACCTCGACTCTTCTGAACACCGGGGAGCTGTTTTTT. Translating gives CASTTSTLLNTGELFF. V and J are TRBV7-9 and TRBJ2-2, with D uncertain. Germline assignment: CDR1 SEHNR and CDR2 FQNEAQ (reference sequence). The CDR3 contains 16 residues. Trimming removed 7 bases from V and 1 base from J, with 16 bases in between. Variable domain in full (rest from reference TRBV7-9 and TRBJ2-2): DTGVSQNPRHKITKRGQNVTFRCDPISEHNRLYWYRQTLGQGPEFLTYFQNEAQLEKSRLLSDRFSAERPKGSFSTLEIQRTEQGDSAMYLCASTTSTLLNTGELFFGEGSRLTVL.

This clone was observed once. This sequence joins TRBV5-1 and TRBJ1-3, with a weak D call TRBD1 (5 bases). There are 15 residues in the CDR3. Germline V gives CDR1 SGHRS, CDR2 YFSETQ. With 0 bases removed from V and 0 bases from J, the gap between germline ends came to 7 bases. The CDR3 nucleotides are TGCGCCAGCAGCTTGGGACAGTTCTCTGGAAACACCATATATTTT. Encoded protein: CASSLGQFSGNTIYF.

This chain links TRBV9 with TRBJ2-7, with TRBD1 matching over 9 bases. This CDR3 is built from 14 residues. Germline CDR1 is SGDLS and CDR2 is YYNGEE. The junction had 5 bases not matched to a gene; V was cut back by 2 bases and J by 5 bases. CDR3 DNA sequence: TGTGCCAGCAGCGTGCGGGACAGGGCCCACGAGCAGTACTTC. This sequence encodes CASSVRDRAHEQYF.

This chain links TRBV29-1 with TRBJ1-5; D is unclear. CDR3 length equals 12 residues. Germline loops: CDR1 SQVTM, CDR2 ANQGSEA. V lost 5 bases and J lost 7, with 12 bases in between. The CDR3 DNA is TGCAGCGTTCGGGAGGGCCAGCAGCCCCAGCATTTT. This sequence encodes CSVREGQQPQHF. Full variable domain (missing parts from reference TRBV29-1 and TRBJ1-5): SAVISQKPSRDICQRGTSLTIQCQVDSQVTMMFWYRQQPGQSLTLIATANQGSEATYESGFVIDKFPISRPNLTFSTLTVSNMSPEDSSIYLCSVREGQQPQHFGDGTRLSIL.

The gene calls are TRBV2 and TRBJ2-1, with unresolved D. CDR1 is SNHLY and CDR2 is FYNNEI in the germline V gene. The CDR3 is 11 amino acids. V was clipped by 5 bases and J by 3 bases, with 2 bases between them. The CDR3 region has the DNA TGTGCCAGCAGTTACTACAATGAGCAGTTCTTC. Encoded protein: CASSYYNEQFF.

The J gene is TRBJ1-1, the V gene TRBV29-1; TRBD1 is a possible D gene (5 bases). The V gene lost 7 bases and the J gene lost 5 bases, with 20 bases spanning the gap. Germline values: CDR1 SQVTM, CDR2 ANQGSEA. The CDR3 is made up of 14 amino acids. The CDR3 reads CSATTGGGETEAFF. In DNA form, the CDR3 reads TGCAGCGCTACCACCGGGGGTGGTGAGACTGAAGCTTTCTTT.

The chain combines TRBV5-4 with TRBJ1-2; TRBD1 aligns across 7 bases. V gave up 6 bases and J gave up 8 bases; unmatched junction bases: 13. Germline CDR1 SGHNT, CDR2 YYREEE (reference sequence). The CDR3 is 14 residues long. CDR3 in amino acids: CASTSLQGLWGYTF. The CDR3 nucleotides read TGTGCCAGCACATCTTTACAGGGGCTGTGGGGCTACACCTTC.

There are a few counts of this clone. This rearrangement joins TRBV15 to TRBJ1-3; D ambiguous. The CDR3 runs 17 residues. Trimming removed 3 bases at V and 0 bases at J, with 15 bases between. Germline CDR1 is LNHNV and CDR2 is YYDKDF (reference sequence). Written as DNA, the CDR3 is TGTGCCACCAGCAGGAAGACACTCCGCCACTCTGGAAACACCATATATTTT. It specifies CATSRKTLRHSGNTIYF. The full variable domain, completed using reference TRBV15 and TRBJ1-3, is DAMVIQNPRYQVTQFGKPVTLSCSQTLNHNVMYWYQQKSSQAPKLLFHYYDKDFNNEADTPDNFQSRRPNTSFCFLDIRSPGLGDTAMYLCATSRKTLRHSGNTIYFGEGSWLTVV.

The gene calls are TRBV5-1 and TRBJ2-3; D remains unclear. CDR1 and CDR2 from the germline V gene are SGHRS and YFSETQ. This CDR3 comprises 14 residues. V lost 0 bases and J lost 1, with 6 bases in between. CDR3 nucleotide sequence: TGCGCCAGCAGCTTGGCTGGCGGCACAGATACGCAGTATTTT. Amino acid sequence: CASSLAGGTDTQYF. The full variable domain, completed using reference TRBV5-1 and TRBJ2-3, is KAGVTQTPRYLIKTRGQQVTLSCSPISGHRSVSWYQQTPGQGLQFLFEYFSETQRNKGNFPGRFSGRQFSNSRSEMNVSTLELGDSALYLCASSLAGGTDTQYFGPGTRLTVL.

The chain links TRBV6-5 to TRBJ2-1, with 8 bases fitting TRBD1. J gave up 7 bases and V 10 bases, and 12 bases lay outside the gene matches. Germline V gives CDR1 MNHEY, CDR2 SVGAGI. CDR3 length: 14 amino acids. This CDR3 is CATSEDRDRNEQFF. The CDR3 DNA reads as TGTGCCACATCCGAGGACAGGGATCGGAATGAGCAGTTCTTC.

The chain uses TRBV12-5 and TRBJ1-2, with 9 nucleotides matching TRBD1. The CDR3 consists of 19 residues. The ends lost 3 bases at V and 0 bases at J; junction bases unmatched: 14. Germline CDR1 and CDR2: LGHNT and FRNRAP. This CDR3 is CASGFSSDRGISSNYGYTF. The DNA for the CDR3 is TGTGCTAGTGGTTTTTCCTCGGACAGGGGAATATCTTCTAACTATGGCTACACCTTC.